This is a list of T cell receptor beta chains from one sample in a study of T cell repertoires in cytomegalovirus infection. Their target antigens are unknown. TCRdb independently ran MiXCR on the reads; one entry per CDR3 protein. The sample carries 400,000 to 600,000 distinct CDR3 sequences, 40% to 50% recorded once. The sequencing used cultured PBMCs, collected from culture after CMV antigen stimulation. These receptors were collected from a human donor in good health (CMV status not recorded). Some clones in this sample may be carry-over from other donors' samples. Each CDR3 is given with its conserved first and last residue. Each record gives: clone size, V gene, D gene, J gene, CDR3 protein, CDR3 DNA. D genes are given only for firm matches. The size of a clone is reported for some rows only, either as once, few or many, or as a class for expanded clones.

>many|TRBV7-2|TRBD2|TRBJ2-4
CASSHGGVAKNIQYF
TGTGCCAGCAGCCACGGGGGGGTAGCCAAAAACATTCAGTACTTC
>few|TRBV6-1|NA|TRBJ1-1
CASRRPSRSNTEAFF
TGTGCCAGCAGACGACCATCGCGATCGAACACTGAAGCTTTCTTT
>NA|TRBV14|TRBD2|TRBJ2-1
CASRASGAPFNEQFF
TGTGCCAGCAGAGCAAGCGGGGCCCCGTTCAATGAGCAGTTCTTC
>once|TRBV5-6|TRBD1|TRBJ2-3
CASSFGQGQNTDTQYF
TGTGCCAGCAGCTTCGGACAGGGACAGAACACAGATACGCAGTATTTT
>NA|TRBV7-2|TRBD2|TRBJ2-3
CASSLGTSGGPSPHTDTQYF
TGTGCCAGCAGCTTAGGGACTAGCGGGGGCCCGAGCCCACACACAGATACGCAGTATTTT
>few|TRBV5-1|NA|TRBJ1-1
CASSLTVETEAFF
TGCGCCAGCAGCCTCACTGTGGAAACTGAAGCTTTCTTT
>few|TRBV7-6|NA|TRBJ2-7
CASSLEPALLEQYF
TGTGCCAGCAGCTTAGAGCCGGCCCTCCTCGAGCAGTACTTC
>few|TRBV7-9|NA|TRBJ1-1
CASSQRGENTEAFF
TGTGCCAGCAGCCAGAGAGGAGAGAACACTGAAGCTTTCTTT
>NA|TRBV15|NA|TRBJ2-1
CATSSRSYNKQFF
TGTGCCACCAGCAGTCGGTCCTACAATAAGCAGTTCTTC
>NA|TRBV7-9|NA|TRBJ2-7
CASSPPGEGEQYF
TGTGCCAGCAGCCCCCCCGGGGAAGGGGAGCAGTACTTC
>many|TRBV7-2|TRBD2|TRBJ2-5
CASSLLAGVQETQYF
TGTGCCAGCAGCTTACTAGCGGGGGTCCAAGAGACCCAGTACTTC
>few|TRBV2|TRBD1|TRBJ1-4
CASSAGTGSEKLFF
TGTGCCAGCAGCGCCGGGACAGGGAGTGAAAAACTGTTTTTT
>few|TRBV12-3/TRBV12-4|NA|TRBJ1-4
CASSGRGAEKLFF
TGTGCCAGCTCCGGGAGGGGGGCTGAAAAACTGTTTTTT
>few|TRBV7-2|NA|TRBJ1-1
CASSPVGGRNTEAFF
TGTGCCAGCAGCCCGGTGGGGGGCAGGAACACTGAAGCTTTCTTT
>few|TRBV3-1|NA|TRBJ1-2
CASSPAGTDYGYTF
TGTGCCAGCAGCCCCGCAGGGACGGACTATGGCTACACCTTC
>few|TRBV7-2|TRBD1|TRBJ2-7
CASSAQGGVYEQYF
TGTGCCAGCAGCGCACAGGGGGGCGTCTACGAGCAGTACTTC
>few|TRBV7-2|NA|TRBJ2-1
CASSLGVVDEQFF
TGTGCCAGCAGCTTAGGGGTTGTGGATGAGCAGTTCTTC
>NA|TRBV7-2|NA|TRBJ2-1
CASRHGKNEQFF
TGTGCCAGCCGCCACGGAAAGAATGAGCAGTTCTTC
>few|TRBV7-2|NA|TRBJ2-2
CASSLDLALQSHGELFF
TGTGCCAGCAGCTTAGACTTAGCACTCCAATCCCACGGGGAGCTGTTTTTT
>NA|TRBV12-3/TRBV12-4|NA|TRBJ1-5
CASSLGNSGPQHF
TGTGCCAGCAGCCTAGGTAACTCTGGGCCCCAGCATTTT
>few|TRBV7-2|NA|TRBJ2-3
CASSLVRRGTVSYSTDTQYF
TGTGCCAGCAGCTTAGTTCGACGCGGGACTGTATCCTATAGCACAGATACGCAGTATTTT
>NA|TRBV6-1|NA|TRBJ1-5
CASTVPSLAGNQPQHF
TGTGCCAGCACGGTACCCTCTCTAGCTGGCAATCAGCCCCAGCATTTT
>few|TRBV6-1|TRBD1|TRBJ2-1
CASSPGQGQTYNEQFF
TGTGCCAGCAGTCCAGGACAGGGTCAGACCTACAATGAGCAGTTCTTC
>NA|TRBV6-5|NA|TRBJ2-7
CASSYRGDHEQYF
TGTGCCAGCAGTTACCGGGGAGACCACGAGCAGTACTTC
>NA|TRBV30|TRBD1|TRBJ2-7
CAWRALGTGDREQYF
TGTGCCTGGAGGGCCCTAGGGACAGGGGACCGCGAGCAGTACTTC
>few|TRBV7-8|TRBD2|TRBJ2-7
CASSLGLLAGSYEQYF
TGTGCCAGCAGCTTAGGACTTCTAGCGGGGTCCTACGAGCAGTACTTC
>NA|TRBV6-2/TRBV6-3|TRBD2|TRBJ2-7
CASSPVGGSSYEQYF
TGTGCCAGCAGCCCCGTCGGGGGGAGCTCCTACGAGCAGTACTTC
>NA|TRBV7-2|NA|TRBJ1-4
CASSPSGREKLFF
TGTGCCAGCAGCCCCAGTGGCCGGGAAAAACTGTTTTTT
>NA|TRBV7-2|NA|TRBJ1-5
CASSLRSGYQPQHF
TGTGCCAGCAGCTTGCGGTCAGGTTATCAGCCCCAGCATTTT
>many|TRBV7-2|NA|TRBJ1-2
CASSPAGDYGYTF
TGTGCCAGCAGCCCCGCAGGGGACTATGGCTACACCTTC
>NA|TRBV10-3|TRBD1|TRBJ1-1
CANAPTGVNTEAFF
TGTGCCAACGCCCCGACAGGGGTGAACACTGAAGCTTTCTTT